This T cell receptor beta chain was sequenced in a study of T cell repertoires in cytomegalovirus infection. Across the whole study: Indications came from public TCR beta signatures; they pointed to CMV infection and to a matching HLA type. Study observations and caveats: Identification of carriers of CMV plus the relevant HLA was achieved through cumulative public TCR beta family frequency. Across the ex vivo response, the dominant clonotypes were HLA-C-restricted CMV-specific TCR beta clonotypes.

Of note for this clonotype: Its target is not known.

TCRdb redid the calling of the reads with MiXCR, one entry per CDR3 protein. The sample holds roughly 300,000 distinct CDR3 sequences; about 26% are singletons and the top ten take approximately 15%. The TCR was taken from a human donor in good health (CMV status not recorded). Some clones in this sample may be carry-over from other donors' samples. Sequencing was done on a sample of PBMCs.

The DNA of the CDR3 is TGTGCCACCAGCAGAGCGACCGGGACAGGGGTTTCACCCCTCCACTTT. This sequence encodes CATSRATGTGVSPLHF. This chain links TRBV15 with TRBJ1-6; TRBD1 matches 10 bases. The CDR3 totals 16 residues. CDR1 LNHNV and CDR2 YYDKDF come from the germline V gene (reference sequence). The V gene end was trimmed by 1 base and the J gene end by 9 bases; junction bases not matched to a gene: 6.